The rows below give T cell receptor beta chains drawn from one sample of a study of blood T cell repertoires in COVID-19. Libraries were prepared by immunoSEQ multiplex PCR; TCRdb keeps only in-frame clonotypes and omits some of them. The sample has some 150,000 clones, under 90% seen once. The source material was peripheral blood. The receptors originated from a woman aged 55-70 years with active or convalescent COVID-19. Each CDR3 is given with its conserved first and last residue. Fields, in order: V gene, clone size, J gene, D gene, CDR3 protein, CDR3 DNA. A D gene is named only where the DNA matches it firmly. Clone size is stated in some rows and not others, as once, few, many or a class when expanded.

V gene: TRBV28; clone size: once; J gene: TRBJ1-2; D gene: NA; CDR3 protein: CASSLFGPGRGGGDYGYTF; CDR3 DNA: TGTGCCAGCAGTTTGTTCGGCCCCGGAAGGGGAGGGGGTGACTATGGCTACACCTTC
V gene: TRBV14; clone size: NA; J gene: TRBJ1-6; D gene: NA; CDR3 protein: CASSQVAGVNSPLHF; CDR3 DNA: TGTGCCAGCAGCCAAGTCGCAGGGGTTAATTCACCCCTCCACTTT
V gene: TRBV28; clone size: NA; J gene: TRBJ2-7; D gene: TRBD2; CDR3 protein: CASSWTSVSEQYF; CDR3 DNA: TGTGCCAGCAGTTGGACTAGCGTGAGCGAGCAGTACTTC
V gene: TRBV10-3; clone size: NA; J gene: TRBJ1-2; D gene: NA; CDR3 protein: CAISDRGHGSGGYTF; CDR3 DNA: TGTGCCATCAGTGATAGGGGACACGGCTCGGGTGGCTACACCTTC
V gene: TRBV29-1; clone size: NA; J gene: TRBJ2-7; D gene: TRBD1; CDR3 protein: CSVPSPPGTGDRPYEQYF; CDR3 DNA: TGCAGCGTTCCTAGCCCTCCTGGGACAGGGGATCGTCCCTACGAGCAGTACTTC
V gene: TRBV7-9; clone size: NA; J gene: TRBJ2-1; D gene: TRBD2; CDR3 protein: CASSSKLGLAGGREQFF; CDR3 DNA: TGTGCCAGCAGCTCCAAACTGGGACTAGCGGGAGGGCGTGAGCAGTTCTTC
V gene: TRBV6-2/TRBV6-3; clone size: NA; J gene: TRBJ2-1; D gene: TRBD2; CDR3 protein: CASSRGLAVHNEQFF; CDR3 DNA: TGTGCCAGCAGTAGGGGACTAGCGGTCCACAATGAGCAGTTCTTC
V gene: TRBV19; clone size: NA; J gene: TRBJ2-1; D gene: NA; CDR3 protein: CASSTPLLAGSEQFF; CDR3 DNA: TGTGCCAGTAGTACCCCCTTACTAGCTGGGAGTGAGCAGTTCTTC
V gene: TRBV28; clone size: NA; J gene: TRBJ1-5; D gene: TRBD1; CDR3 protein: CASSFGTGGNQPQHF; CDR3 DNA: TGTGCCAGCAGTTTTGGGACAGGAGGCAATCAGCCCCAGCATTTT
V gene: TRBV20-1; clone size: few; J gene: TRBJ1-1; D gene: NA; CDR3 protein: CSALGSPEAFF; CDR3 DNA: TGCAGTGCCCTTGGGAGTCCTGAAGCTTTCTTT
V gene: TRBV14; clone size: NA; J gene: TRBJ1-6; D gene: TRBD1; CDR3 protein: CASSGRRTGYNSPLHF; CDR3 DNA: TGTGCCAGCAGCGGAAGAAGGACAGGCTATAATTCACCCCTCCACTTT
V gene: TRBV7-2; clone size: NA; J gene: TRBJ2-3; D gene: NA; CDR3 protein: CASSFQGSLSIDTQYF; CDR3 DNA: TGTGCCAGCAGCTTTCAGGGATCCTTAAGTATAGATACGCAGTATTTT
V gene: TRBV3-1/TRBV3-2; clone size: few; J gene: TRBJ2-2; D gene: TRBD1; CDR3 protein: CASSRATGIGSGELFF; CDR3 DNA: TGTGCCAGCAGCCGCGCGACAGGGATCGGGTCCGGGGAGCTGTTTTTT
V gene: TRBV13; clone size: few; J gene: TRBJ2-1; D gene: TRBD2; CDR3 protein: CASSVGPGLAGYNEQFF; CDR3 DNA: TGTGCCAGCAGCGTAGGACCGGGACTAGCGGGGTACAATGAGCAGTTCTTC
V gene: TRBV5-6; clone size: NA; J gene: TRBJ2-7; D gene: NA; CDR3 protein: CASSLSGYEQYF; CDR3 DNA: TGTGCCAGCAGCTTGTCGGGTTACGAGCAGTACTTC
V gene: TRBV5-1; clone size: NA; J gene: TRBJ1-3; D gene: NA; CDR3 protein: CASRAGRQDSGNTIYF; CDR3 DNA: TGCGCCAGCAGAGCGGGACGCCAAGACTCTGGAAACACCATATATTTT
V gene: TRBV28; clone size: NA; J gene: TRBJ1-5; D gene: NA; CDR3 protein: CASSRGTKPQHF; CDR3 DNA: TGTGCCAGCAGTAGGGGGACGAAGCCCCAGCATTTT
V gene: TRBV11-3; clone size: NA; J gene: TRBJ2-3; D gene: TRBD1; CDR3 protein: CASSVAGTGIVKQYF; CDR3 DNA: TGTGCCAGCAGCGTGGCCGGGACAGGGATCGTAAAGCAGTATTTT
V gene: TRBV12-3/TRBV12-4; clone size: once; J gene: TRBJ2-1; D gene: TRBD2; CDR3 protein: CASSGGVSDEQFF; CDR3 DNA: TGTGCCAGCAGTGGGGGGGTCTCTGATGAGCAGTTCTTC
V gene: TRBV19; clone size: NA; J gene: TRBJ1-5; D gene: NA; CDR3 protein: CASSIRAPDQPQHF; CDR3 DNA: TGTGCCAGTAGTATCAGGGCCCCAGATCAGCCCCAGCATTTT
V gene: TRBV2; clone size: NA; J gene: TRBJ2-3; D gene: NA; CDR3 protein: CASSDWAGTDTQYF; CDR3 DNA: TGTGCCAGCAGTGATTGGGCGGGGACAGATACGCAGTATTTT
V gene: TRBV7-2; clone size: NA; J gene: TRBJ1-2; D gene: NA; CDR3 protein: CASSLGAGVNYGYTF; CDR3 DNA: TGTGCCAGCAGCTTAGGGGCAGGGGTCAACTATGGCTACACCTTC
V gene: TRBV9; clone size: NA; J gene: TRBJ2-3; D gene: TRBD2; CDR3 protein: CASSSGTSGTDTQYF; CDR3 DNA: TGTGCCAGCAGCAGCGGGACTAGCGGAACAGATACGCAGTATTTT
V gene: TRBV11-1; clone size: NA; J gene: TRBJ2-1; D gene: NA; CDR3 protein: CASSLLGGPYNEQFF; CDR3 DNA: TGTGCCAGCAGCCTACTGGGGGGACCGTACAATGAGCAGTTCTTC
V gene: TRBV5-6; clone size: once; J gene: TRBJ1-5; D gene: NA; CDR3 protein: CASSLSPSGYSNQPQHF; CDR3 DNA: TGTGCCAGCAGCTTGTCGCCTAGCGGGTATAGCAATCAGCCCCAGCATTTT
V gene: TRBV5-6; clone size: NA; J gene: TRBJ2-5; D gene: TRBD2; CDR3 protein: CASSLAELAGVVQETQYF; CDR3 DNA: TGTGCCAGCAGCTTGGCCGAACTAGCGGGGGTTGTCCAAGAGACCCAGTACTTC
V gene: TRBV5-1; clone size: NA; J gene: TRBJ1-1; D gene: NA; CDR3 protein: CASSLRTVNTEAFF; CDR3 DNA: TGCGCCAGCAGCTTGCGAACAGTGAACACTGAAGCTTTCTTT
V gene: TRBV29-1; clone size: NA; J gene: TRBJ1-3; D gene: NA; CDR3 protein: CSGQVSGNTIYF; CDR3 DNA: TGCAGCGGACAGGTCTCTGGAAACACCATATATTTT
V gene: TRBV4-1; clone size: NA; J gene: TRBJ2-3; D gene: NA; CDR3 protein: CASSQDSGGTDTQYF; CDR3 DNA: TGCGCCAGCAGCCAAGATTCAGGGGGCACAGATACGCAGTATTTT
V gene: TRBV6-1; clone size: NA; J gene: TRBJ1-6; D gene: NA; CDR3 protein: CASSDLGQINSPLHF; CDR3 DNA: TGTGCCAGCAGTGACCTCGGACAGATCAATTCACCCCTCCACTTT
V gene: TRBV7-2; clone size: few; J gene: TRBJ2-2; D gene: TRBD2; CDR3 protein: CASSRLAGAGELFF; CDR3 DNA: TGTGCCAGCAGTCGACTAGCGGGAGCCGGGGAGCTGTTTTTT
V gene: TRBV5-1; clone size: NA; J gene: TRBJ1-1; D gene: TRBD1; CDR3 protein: CASSLRQGPNTEAFF; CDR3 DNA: TGCGCCAGCAGCCTAAGACAGGGTCCGAACACTGAAGCTTTCTTT
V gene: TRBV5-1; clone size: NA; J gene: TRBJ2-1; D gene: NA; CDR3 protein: CASSSLGGEEQFF; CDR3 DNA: TGCGCCAGCAGCTCCCTCGGGGGTGAGGAGCAGTTCTTC
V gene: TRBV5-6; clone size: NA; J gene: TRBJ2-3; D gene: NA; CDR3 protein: CASSTAEQIYTDTQYF; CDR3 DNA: TGTGCCAGCAGCACCGCGGAACAAATATACACAGATACGCAGTATTTT
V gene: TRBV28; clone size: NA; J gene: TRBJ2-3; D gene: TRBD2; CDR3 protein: CASRAGTSGNTQYF; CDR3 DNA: TGTGCCAGCAGGGCCGGGACTAGCGGAAATACGCAGTATTTT
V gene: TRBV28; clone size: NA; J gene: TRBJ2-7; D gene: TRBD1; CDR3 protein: CASSKPGTASYEQYF; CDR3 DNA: TGTGCCAGCAGTAAACCCGGGACAGCCTCCTACGAGCAGTACTTC
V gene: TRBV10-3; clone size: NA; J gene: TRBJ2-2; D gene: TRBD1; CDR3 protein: CASRDRAIGELFF; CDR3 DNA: TGTGCCAGCCGGGACAGGGCCATCGGGGAGCTGTTTTTT
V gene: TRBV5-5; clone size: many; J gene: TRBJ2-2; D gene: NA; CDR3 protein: CASSSGSNTGELFF; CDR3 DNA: TGTGCCAGCAGCTCCGGGAGTAACACCGGGGAGCTGTTTTTT
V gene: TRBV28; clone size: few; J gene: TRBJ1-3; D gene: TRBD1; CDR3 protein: CASSSTETGIGNTIYF; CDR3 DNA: TGTGCCAGCAGTTCAACCGAGACAGGGATTGGAAACACCATATATTTT
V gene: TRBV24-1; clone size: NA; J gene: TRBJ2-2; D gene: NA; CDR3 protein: CATSAGVRQINTGELFF; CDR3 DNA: TGTGCCACCAGTGCCGGCGTGAGACAGATTAACACCGGGGAGCTGTTTTTT
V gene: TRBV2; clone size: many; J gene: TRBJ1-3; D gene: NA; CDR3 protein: CASSEYSGNTIYF; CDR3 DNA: TGTGCCAGCAGTGAATACAGCGGAAACACCATATATTTT
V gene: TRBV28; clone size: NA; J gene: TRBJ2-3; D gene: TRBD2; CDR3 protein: CASSLLAGGPDTQYF; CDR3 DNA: TGTGCCAGCAGCCTCCTAGCGGGGGGGCCAGATACGCAGTATTTT
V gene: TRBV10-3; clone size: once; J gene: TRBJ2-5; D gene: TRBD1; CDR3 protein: CAISEGQGRGQETQYF; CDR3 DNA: TGTGCCATCAGTGAGGGACAGGGTAGGGGTCAAGAGACCCAGTACTTC
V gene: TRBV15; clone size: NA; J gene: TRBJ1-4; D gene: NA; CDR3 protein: CATSRGGPNEKLFF; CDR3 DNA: TGTGCCACCAGCAGGGGGGGACCTAATGAAAAACTGTTTTTT
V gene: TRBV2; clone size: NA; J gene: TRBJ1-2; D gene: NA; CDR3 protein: CASKEGYSYGYTF; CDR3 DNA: TGTGCCAGCAAGGAGGGGTACTCCTATGGCTACACCTTC
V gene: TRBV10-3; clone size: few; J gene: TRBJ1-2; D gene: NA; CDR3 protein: CAISEENGYTF; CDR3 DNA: TGTGCCATCAGTGAGGAGAATGGCTACACCTTC
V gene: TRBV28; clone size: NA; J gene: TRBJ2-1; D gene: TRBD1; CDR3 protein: CASSPRDRIYNEQFF; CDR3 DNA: TGTGCCAGCAGTCCTCGGGACAGGATCTACAATGAGCAGTTCTTC